The 22 T cell receptor beta chains in this list originate from one sample, sequenced in a study of T cells in tuberculosis. Repertoires were generated with immunoSEQ multiplex PCR, while TCRdb's copy carries only in-frame clones and drops some. The table lists about 49,000 clones, about 96% of them singletons. Sample time point: new active TB diagnosis, blood taken before or within 7 days of starting treatment. Sequenced here: PBMCs, sampled at tuberculosis diagnosis. The receptor set was obtained from an adult with tuberculosis.

This clone appeared once. Here the CDR3 DNA reads TGTGCCAGCAGGGTAGACAGGGTAGGCGAGCAGTACTTC. It codes for CASRVDRVGEQYF. V usage is TRBV5-4 and J usage is TRBJ2-7, with TRBD1 matching over 7 bases. Germline V gives CDR1 SGHNT, CDR2 YYREEE (reference sequence). After removal of 5 bases from V and 6 bases from J, the junction contained 8 bases not matched to a gene. The CDR3 runs to 13 residues.

The chain joins TRBV6-1 to TRBJ1-1; D unresolved. Germline V gene sequence: CDR1 MNHNS, CDR2 SASEGT. This CDR3 has 15 residues. Trimming pared 1 base from V and 5 bases from J, leaving 14 bases between. The CDR3 here is CASSEEFAGITEAFF. CDR3 nucleotides: TGTGCCAGCAGTGAAGAATTCGCCGGGATAACTGAAGCTTTCTTT.

The rearrangement joins TRBV9 to TRBJ2-1; no clear D. The CDR3 totals 15 residues. The V gene lost 0 bases and the J gene lost 5 bases, with 12 bases spanning the gap. Germline V gene lookup returns CDR1 SGDLS and CDR2 YYNGEE. CDR3 residues: CASSVGSPRNNEQFF. The CDR3 DNA is TGTGCCAGCAGCGTAGGATCCCCTAGGAACAATGAGCAGTTCTTC.

The chain employs TRBV2 and TRBJ1-5; 10 nucleotides match TRBD1. Germline V gene sequence: CDR1 SNHLY, CDR2 FYNNEI. The trim removed 5 bases at V and 0 bases at J, leaving 13 bases unmatched. This CDR3 is 19 amino acids long. The DNA for the CDR3 is TGTGCCAGCAGTCGGACAGGGGGAATCCCCCATTATAGCAATCAGCCCCAGCATTTT. It encodes CASSRTGGIPHYSNQPQHF. The full variable domain, completed using reference TRBV2 and TRBJ1-5, is EPEVTQTPSHQVTQMGQEVILRCVPISNHLYFYWYRQILGQKVEFLVSFYNNEISEKSEIFDDQFSVERPDGSNFTLKIRSTKLEDSAMYFCASSRTGGIPHYSNQPQHFGDGTRLSIL.

This clone was seen more than once but under ten times. The rearrangement joins TRBV29-1 to TRBJ2-4; 7 positions match TRBD2. This CDR3 has 17 amino acids. The germline CDR1 and CDR2 sequences are SQVTM and ANQGSEA. With 5 bases clipped from V and 1 base from J, the junction kept 14 bases outside the gene matches. The CDR3: CSVTLGWRELAKNIQYF. DNA of the CDR3: TGCAGCGTTACCCTTGGGTGGCGGGAGTTGGCCAAAAACATTCAGTACTTC.

The chain joins TRBV5-1 to TRBJ2-3; TRBD2 matches at 14 bases. Trimming cost V 4 bases and J 4 bases; bases outside gene matches: 8. The CDR3 is 17 amino acids. In germline, CDR1 is SGHRS, CDR2 YFSETQ. The CDR3 here is CASSGTSGSSFPDTQYF. The CDR3 coding sequence is TGCGCCAGCAGCGGGACTAGCGGGAGCTCCTTTCCAGATACGCAGTATTTT.

This chain links TRBV4-3 with TRBJ2-2, with 9 bases identical to TRBD1. The V and J ends lost 3 bases and 4 bases, in that order; junction bases with no gene match: 6. CDR3 length: 16 residues. Germline CDR1 reads LGHNA; CDR2 reads YSLEER. The CDR3 sequence is CASSHIQGAGTGELFF. The CDR3 nucleotides are TGCGCCAGCAGCCACATACAGGGGGCGGGCACCGGGGAGCTGTTTTTT.

The rearrangement uses TRBV30 and TRBJ1-1, with TRBD1 identical over 10 bases. V lost 6 bases, J lost 3 bases, and 10 bases stayed unmatched. The CDR3 runs to 15 residues. The germline V gene encodes CDR1 GTSNPN and CDR2 SVGIG (reference sequence). The CDR3: CACSGTGAFDTEAFF. CDR3 DNA sequence: TGTGCCTGCTCCGGGACAGGGGCCTTTGACACTGAAGCTTTCTTT.

V gene TRBV7-9 combines with J gene TRBJ2-3, with TRBD2 matching over 11 bases. The CDR3 has 17 amino acids. CDR1 is SEHNR and CDR2 is FQNEAQ in the germline V gene (reference sequence). J was trimmed by 3 bases and V by 1 base; bases with no gene match: 6. The CDR3 sequence is CASSLGGPSGRTDTQYF. CDR3 in DNA: TGTGCCAGCAGCTTAGGAGGACCTAGCGGGAGGACAGATACGCAGTATTTT.

The V call is TRBV6-6, the J call TRBJ1-2; 10 bases are shared with TRBD1. Germline V lookup: CDR1 MNHNY, CDR2 SVGAGI (reference sequence). This CDR3 comprises 15 residues. V gave up 0 bases and J gave up 5 bases; unmatched junction bases: 3. The CDR3 sequence: CASSYSPGQGYGYTF. The DNA for the CDR3 is TGTGCCAGCAGTTACTCTCCGGGACAGGGGTATGGCTACACCTTC.

The rearrangement links TRBV5-4 to TRBJ1-2; TRBD1 is a possible D gene (5 bases). This CDR3 contains 15 residues. In germline, CDR1 is SGHNT, CDR2 YYREEE (reference sequence). Trimming shortened V by 4 bases and J by 6 bases, and 19 bases separated the two germline ends. The CDR3 is CASSPMTATQDGYTF. DNA for the CDR3: TGTGCCAGCAGCCCGATGACAGCAACCCAGGATGGCTACACCTTC.

This chain links TRBV30 with TRBJ2-1; 7 nucleotides match TRBD2. CDR3 length: 15 amino acids. The germline CDR1 and CDR2 sequences are GTSNPN and SVGIG (reference sequence). V dropped 3 bases and J dropped 6; count of bases not matched to a gene: 11. In DNA, the CDR3 is TGTGCCTGGAGCATCGGGAGCGGGATTGGCAATGAGCAGTTCTTC. Translation: CAWSIGSGIGNEQFF.

The chain employs TRBV11-3 and TRBJ2-2; D remains ambiguous. The V gene lost 1 base and the J gene lost 1 base, with 10 bases spanning the gap. The CDR3 extends over 16 amino acids. Germline V CDR1 and CDR2: SGHNT, YENEEA. The CDR3 nucleotides are TGTGCCAGCAGCTTAGGCCCCCCGGTGAACACCGGGGAGCTGTTTTTT. Its translation is CASSLGPPVNTGELFF.

The genes are TRBV7-2 and TRBJ2-2; a weak D match, TRBD2 (6 bases). The CDR3 loop spans 14 amino acids. CDR1 is SGHTA and CDR2 is FQGNSA in the germline V gene. Deletions cut 1 base from V and 7 bases from J, with 10 bases between. The CDR3 sequence: CASSLGTTGGELFF. CDR3 in DNA: TGTGCCAGCAGCTTAGGGACTACGGGCGGGGAGCTGTTTTTT.

The rearrangement uses TRBV14 and TRBJ2-1; possibly TRBD2 for D (5 bases). From germline, CDR1 is SGHDN and CDR2 FVKESK. The CDR3 runs to 14 residues. Trimming took 2 bases from V and 0 from J, leaving 5 bases between them. The DNA of the CDR3 is TGTGCCAGCAGCCAACGGGGCTCCTACAATGAGCAGTTCTTC. It codes for CASSQRGSYNEQFF.

The table lists this clone with a few counts. The chain employs TRBV5-1 and TRBJ2-7; D is possibly TRBD2 (5 bases). V lost 0 bases, J lost 3 bases, and 13 bases lay in between. The CDR3 loop spans 15 amino acids. The germline CDR1 and CDR2 sequences are SGHRS and YFSETQ. The CDR3 loop reads CASSLVAAGNYEQYF. The CDR3 bases are TGCGCCAGCAGCTTGGTCGCCGCGGGCAACTACGAGCAGTACTTC.

The chain carries TRBV27 and TRBJ2-7, with 13 bases fitting TRBD2. Germline V CDR1 and CDR2: MNHEY, SMNVEV (reference sequence). V shed 5 bases, J shed 6 bases, and the junction held 4 bases outside the gene matches. CDR3 length: 14 amino acids. In DNA, the CDR3 is TGTGCCAGCAGTCCCCGGACTAGCGGGAGCGAGCAGTACTTC. This codes for CASSPRTSGSEQYF.

With regard to this clone: At one end, the junction sequence differs from germline, possibly due to a read error. As DNA, the CDR3 is TGTGCCAGCAGTACCTGGAGGGGACAGGCGCACTTC. Translated: CASSTWRGQAHF. This chain joins TRBV28 and TRBJ2-7, with 8 bases lining up with TRBD1. The V gene's germline CDR1 is MDHEN and CDR2 SYDVKM. The CDR3 is made up of 12 amino acids.

The V gene is TRBV4-3, the J gene TRBJ2-3; D is perhaps TRBD1 (6 bases). Germline V gene lookup returns CDR1 LGHNA and CDR2 YSLEER. The CDR3 is 16 residues long. V was trimmed by 2 bases and J by 2 bases, leaving 14 bases between them. The CDR3: CASSQSITGITDTQYF. CDR3 sequence (DNA): TGCGCCAGCAGCCAATCTATTACAGGGATCACAGATACGCAGTATTTT.

This chain uses TRBV7-2 with TRBJ1-5; 8 bases map to TRBD1. V was clipped by 2 bases and J by 2 bases; unmatched bases: 2. The germline CDR1 and CDR2 sequences are SGHTA and FQGNSA. This CDR3 is built from 15 residues. CDR3 loop: CASSLSGQGNQPQHF. CDR3 DNA: TGTGCCAGCAGCTTATCGGGACAGGGCAATCAGCCCCAGCATTTT.

The chain links TRBV27 to TRBJ2-1; TRBD1 aligns across 9 bases. Germline CDR1 MNHEY, CDR2 SMNVEV (reference sequence). The CDR3 is 15 amino acids. V lost 7 bases to trimming and J lost 4 bases; unmatched junction nucleotides: 8. DNA of the CDR3: TGTGCCAGCAACCGACCGGGACAGGGTTACAATGAGCAGTTCTTC. As protein: CASNRPGQGYNEQFF.

V is TRBV28 and J is TRBJ2-5, with 13 bases lining up with TRBD2. CDR1 MDHEN and CDR2 SYDVKM come from the germline V gene. The CDR3 runs to 15 residues. The J segment lost 7 bases and the V segment lost 5 bases, leaving 7 bases of the junction unmatched. The DNA for the CDR3 is TGTGCCAGCAGTGTAGGGGGACTAGCGGGACTGACCCAGTACTTC. As protein: CASSVGGLAGLTQYF.